The 24 T cell receptor beta chains reported below all come from one sample, sequenced in a study of T cell repertoires in cytomegalovirus infection. Their target antigens are unknown. TCRdb ran MiXCR on the reads and lists one entry per CDR3 protein. The table lists 640,000 or so distinct CDR3 sequences, about 33% of them singletons. The specimen comprised cultured PBMCs, sampled from culture after CMV antigen stimulation. The receptors stem from a human donor in good health (CMV status not recorded). Some clones in this sample may be carry-over from other donors' samples.

V is TRBV2 and J is TRBJ1-2; D gene ambiguous. The V end was cut by 0 bases, the J end by 4 bases, with 6 bases between. CDR3 length: 13 amino acids. In germline, CDR1 is SNHLY, CDR2 FYNNEI. The CDR3 bases are TGTGCCAGCAGTGAAGCTTGGAGCTATGGCTACACCTTC. As protein: CASSEAWSYGYTF.

The chain employs TRBV11-2 and TRBJ1-2; 9 bases agree with TRBD1. Germline CDR1 reads SGHAT; CDR2 reads FQNNGV. J was trimmed by 4 bases and V by 2 bases; bases with no gene match: 2. The CDR3 loop spans 14 amino acids. DNA for the CDR3: TGTGCCAGCAGCTTATGGACAGGGGCCTATGGCTACACCTTC. Residues: CASSLWTGAYGYTF.

CDR3 loop: CASSGGSWGRKAFF. CDR3 DNA sequence: TGTGCCAGCAGCGGCGGTTCTTGGGGTCGTAAGGCTTTCTTT. The chain recombines TRBV6-5 with TRBJ1-1; D remains unclear. Trimming pared 6 bases from V and 11 bases from J, leaving 22 bases between. Germline loops: CDR1 MNHEY, CDR2 SVGAGI. The CDR3 runs 14 residues.

This rearrangement joins TRBV6-6 to TRBJ1-1; the D gene is possibly TRBD1 (5 bases). Between the trimmed V and J ends, which lost 11 bases and 3 bases, there was a span of 7 bases. This CDR3 is built from 10 residues. The V gene's germline CDR1 is MNHNY and CDR2 SVGAGI (reference sequence). The CDR3 spells CAAGYTEAFF. CDR3 coding DNA: TGTGCCGCAGGGTACACTGAAGCTTTCTTT.

The table lists this clonotype with many counts. V gene TRBV7-2 combines with J gene TRBJ1-5; D call uncertain. There are 12 residues in the CDR3. Per the germline V gene, CDR1 is SGHTA and CDR2 is FQGNSA. V dropped 5 bases and J dropped 5 bases, with 7 bases sitting between them. As DNA, the CDR3 is TGTGCCAGCAGCAGGAACGATCAGCCCCAGCATTTT. It is translated as CASSRNDQPQHF.

This clonotype has more than one count but fewer than ten. V gene TRBV4-1 combines with J gene TRBJ1-5; possible D gene TRBD1, 5 bases. CDR3 length equals 16 residues. Germline V gene data show CDR1 as MGHRA and CDR2 as YSYEKL. Trimming removed 4 bases from V and 9 bases from J, with 22 bases in between. The CDR3 reads CASSLGSGEVGRPQHF. In DNA, the CDR3 is TGCGCCAGCAGCCTGGGGTCGGGGGAAGTGGGGCGGCCCCAGCATTTT.

This clonotype was observed a few times. The chain joins TRBV7-2 to TRBJ1-1; D remains ambiguous. The CDR3 runs 15 residues. From germline, CDR1 is SGHTA and CDR2 FQGNSA. Trimming removed 4 bases from V and 1 base from J, with 13 bases in between. The DNA for the CDR3 is TGTGCCAGCAGCTCGCACAGTGATACGAACACTGAAGCTTTCTTT. This sequence encodes CASSSHSDTNTEAFF.

The sample holds a few counts of this clonotype. The V and J genes are TRBV7-9 and TRBJ2-5, with TRBD2 matching 10 bases. Germline loops: CDR1 SEHNR, CDR2 FQNEAQ (reference sequence). CDR3 length: 15 amino acids. With V trimmed by 7 bases and J by 4 bases, 9 bases remained unmatched. CDR3 DNA: TGTGCCAGCACCAGCTGGGTAGCGGGAGGAGAGACCCAGTACTTC. Protein: CASTSWVAGGETQYF. Full variable domain (outside the CDR3, taken from reference TRBV7-9 and TRBJ2-5): DTGVSQNPRHKITKRGQNVTFRCDPISEHNRLYWYRQTLGQGPEFLTYFQNEAQLEKSRLLSDRFSAERPKGSFSTLEIQRTEQGDSAMYLCASTSWVAGGETQYFGPGTRLLVL.

The rearrangement links TRBV27 to TRBJ2-1, with TRBD1 matching 9 bases. Germline CDR1 is MNHEY and CDR2 is SMNVEV (reference sequence). The CDR3 is made up of 15 amino acids. The junction had 10 bases not matched to a gene; V was cut back by 8 bases and J by 5 bases. The CDR3 nucleotides are TGTGCCAGCGGGGGGGGGACAGGGTGGCACAATGAGCAGTTCTTC. Translating it yields CASGGGTGWHNEQFF.

This clonotype has ten or more counts. The chain has TRBV7-2 and TRBJ1-3; D is uncertain. V was trimmed by 1 base and J by 1 base, leaving 8 bases between them. The CDR3 has 15 amino acids. The germline V gene has CDR1 SGHTA and CDR2 FQGNSA. The CDR3 reads CASSLGWQSGNTIYF. The CDR3 DNA reads as TGTGCCAGCAGCTTAGGGTGGCAATCTGGAAACACCATATATTTT.

The gene calls are TRBV5-6 and TRBJ2-4; D might be TRBD2 (6 bases). CDR1 SGHDT and CDR2 YYEEEE come from the germline V gene. The CDR3 consists of 14 residues. The V gene lost 4 bases and the J gene lost 6 bases, with 14 bases spanning the gap. This CDR3 is CASSPDFGRNIQYF. The CDR3 DNA follows: TGTGCCAGCAGCCCGGACTTCGGGAGAAACATTCAGTACTTC.

This clonotype was seen a handful of times. CDR3 region: CASRGRGTGASYEQYF. For the CDR3, the DNA is TGTGCCAGCAGGGGACGCGGGACAGGGGCCTCCTACGAGCAGTACTTC. The chain combines TRBV11-2 with TRBJ2-7; 10 nucleotides line up with TRBD1. Unmatched junction bases numbered 8, after V lost 6 bases and J lost 0 bases. This CDR3 comprises 16 residues. Germline loops: CDR1 SGHAT, CDR2 FQNNGV.

The V call is TRBV15, the J call TRBJ2-3; the match to TRBD1 covers 7 bases. Germline loops: CDR1 LNHNV, CDR2 YYDKDF (reference sequence). CDR3 length equals 18 residues. V dropped 1 base and J dropped 0; count of bases not matched to a gene: 10. The CDR3 region has the DNA TGTGCCACCAGCAGAGTACAGGGGCATCTTTCGAGCACAGATACGCAGTATTTT. Translation gives CATSRVQGHLSSTDTQYF.

This clonotype turned up a few times. The V call is TRBV7-8, the J call TRBJ2-1; D is perhaps TRBD1 (6 bases). The CDR3 loop spans 16 amino acids. CDR1 is SGHVS and CDR2 is FQNEAQ in the germline V gene. Trimming shortened V by 6 bases and J by 0 bases, and 15 bases separated the two germline ends. CDR3 DNA: TGTGCCAGCAGGTTGTGGGGGCCGGACTCCTACAATGAGCAGTTCTTC. Protein product: CASRLWGPDSYNEQFF.

The V call is TRBV20-1, the J call TRBJ1-4; D is possibly TRBD1 (5 bases). This CDR3 is built from 13 residues. The germline gives CDR1 DFQATT, CDR2 SNEGSKA (reference sequence). V was shortened by 1 base and J by 5 bases, with 8 bases between the two germline ends. CDR3 sequence reads: CSARGDGNEKLFF. CDR3 nucleotide sequence: TGCAGTGCTAGAGGGGACGGGAATGAAAAACTGTTTTTT.

This clonotype was seen more than once but under ten times. V is TRBV7-2 and J is TRBJ2-5; D is perhaps TRBD2 (5 bases). The germline V gene encodes CDR1 SGHTA and CDR2 FQGNSA. There are 14 residues in the CDR3. The germline V and J ends were trimmed by 1 base and 7 bases, with 13 bases remaining between them. The CDR3 sequence is CASSLVGLEGTQYF. The CDR3 bases are TGTGCCAGCAGCTTAGTGGGCCTAGAGGGGACCCAGTACTTC.

This clonotype was found many times. The chain uses TRBV6-1 and TRBJ2-1, with D possibly being TRBD2 (5 bases). This CDR3 contains 12 residues. Germline V gene lookup returns CDR1 MNHNS and CDR2 SASEGT. V was pared by 2 bases and J by 7 bases, with 6 bases between. This CDR3 reads CASSEPGNEQFF. The CDR3 DNA follows: TGTGCCAGCAGTGAACCGGGGAATGAGCAGTTCTTC.

Only a few counts were recorded for this clonotype. The chain recombines TRBV5-6 with TRBJ2-5, with TRBD1 matching over 7 bases. V lost 1 base, J lost 4 bases, and 4 bases stayed unmatched. CDR1 and CDR2 from the germline V gene are SGHDT and YYEEEE. The CDR3 spans 14 residues. The CDR3 DNA follows: TGTGCCAGCAGCTTGAATCCAGGGGGAGAGACCCAGTACTTC. This sequence encodes CASSLNPGGETQYF.

The chain uses TRBV20-1 and TRBJ2-7; D is possibly TRBD1 (6 bases). Between the trimmed V and J ends, which lost 1 base and 1 base, there was a span of 14 bases. Germline lookup yields CDR1 DFQATT and CDR2 SNEGSKA (reference sequence). The CDR3 is made up of 15 amino acids. CDR3 residues: CSARAHGTSSYEQYF. In DNA form, the CDR3 reads TGCAGTGCTAGAGCCCACGGGACATCATCCTACGAGCAGTACTTC.

The chain has TRBV19 and TRBJ2-7; TRBD1 agrees at 12 bases. The CDR3 spans 13 residues. The V gene end was trimmed by 5 bases and the J gene end by 6 bases; junction bases not matched to a gene: 2. Germline CDR1 LNHDA, CDR2 SQIVND (reference sequence). CDR3 in DNA: TGTGCCAGTAGTTCGGGACAGGGGGCCGAGCAGTACTTC. This encodes CASSSGQGAEQYF.

This clonotype has more than one count but fewer than ten. V and J are TRBV6-1 and TRBJ2-7, with D perhaps TRBD1 (6 bases). The CDR3 contains 14 residues. V was trimmed by 3 bases and J by 2 bases, leaving 11 bases between them. Germline CDR1 is MNHNS and CDR2 is SASEGT. CDR3 sequence reads: CASSDRQATYEQYF. In DNA, the CDR3 is TGTGCCAGCAGTGACAGACAGGCAACCTACGAGCAGTACTTC.

This clonotype occurred a few times. The chain couples TRBV6-1 to TRBJ1-2, with TRBD1 as a possible D gene (5 bases). Trimming removed 5 bases at V and 0 bases at J, with 16 bases between. CDR3 size: 16 residues. Looked up from germline, CDR1 is MNHNS and CDR2 is SASEGT. In DNA, the CDR3 is TGTGCCAGCAGTATCCAGGGTTTGTATCCTAACTATGGCTACACCTTC. This gives the protein CASSIQGLYPNYGYTF.

In this sample, this clonotype turned up a few times. The CDR3 DNA reads as TGTGCCAGTAGTATCCGACAGAAGTTCAATGAGCAGTTCTTC. It codes for CASSIRQKFNEQFF. The chain uses TRBV19 and TRBJ2-1, with a tentative D call TRBD1 (5 bases). Trimming stripped 3 bases from V and 6 bases from J, with 12 bases between. Per the germline V gene, CDR1 is LNHDA and CDR2 is SQIVND (reference sequence). The CDR3 has 14 residues.

This clonotype has a handful of counts. V and J are TRBV6-6 and TRBJ1-1, with D possibly being TRBD1 (6 bases). V gave up 6 bases and J gave up 3 bases, with 20 bases separating them. This CDR3 is 16 amino acids long. From germline, CDR1 is MNHNY and CDR2 SVGAGI (reference sequence). The CDR3 region has the DNA TGTGCCAGCAGCCTGGACACCCTGGAGGGGGACACTGAAGCTTTCTTT. This gives the protein CASSLDTLEGDTEAFF.